The sequence of this T cell receptor (beta chain) was determined in a study of cytomegalovirus exposure and HLA in healthy donors. Germline V CDR1 and CDR2: SGHTA, FQGTGA. Between the trimmed V and J ends, which lost 7 bases and 5 bases, there was a span of 21 bases. The CDR3 has 16 amino acids. General study findings and limits: Cytomegalovirus status, reportedly, was diagnosed with high specificity and sensitivity by the classifier.

Donors consisted of healthy bone marrow donors. PCR amplification relied on 60 Vbeta primers (plus 13 Jbeta primers). Clones were sequenced by immunoSEQ multiplex PCR, and TCRdb holds only the in-frame ones, with some missing. The table includes over 130,000 clones, roughly four fifths detected once. In regard to this clone: The antigen remains undetermined.

This TCR was sampled from a male donor in good health and CMV-seronegative. The sequencing sample was made of PBMCs. J is TRBJ2-1 and V is TRBV7-3, with D tentatively TRBD2 (5 bases). CDR3 protein: CASNTTNPSMDNEQFF. CDR3 DNA: TGTGCCAGCAATACGACTAACCCCTCGATGGACAATGAGCAGTTCTTC.